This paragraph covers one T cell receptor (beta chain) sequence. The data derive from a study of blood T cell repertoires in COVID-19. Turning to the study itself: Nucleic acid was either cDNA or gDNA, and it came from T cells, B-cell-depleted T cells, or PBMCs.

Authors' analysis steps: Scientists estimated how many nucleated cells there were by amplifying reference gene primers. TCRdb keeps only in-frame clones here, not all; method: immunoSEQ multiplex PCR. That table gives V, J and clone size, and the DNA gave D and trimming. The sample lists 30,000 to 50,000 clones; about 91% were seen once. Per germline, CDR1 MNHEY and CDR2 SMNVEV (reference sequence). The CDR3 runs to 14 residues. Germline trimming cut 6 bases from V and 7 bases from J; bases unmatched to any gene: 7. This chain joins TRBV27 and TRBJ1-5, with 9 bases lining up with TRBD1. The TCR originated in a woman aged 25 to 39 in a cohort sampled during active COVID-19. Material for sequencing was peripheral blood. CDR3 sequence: CASRKQGAGQPQHF. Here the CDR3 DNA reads TGTGCCAGCAGAAAACAGGGGGCAGGGCAGCCCCAGCATTTT.